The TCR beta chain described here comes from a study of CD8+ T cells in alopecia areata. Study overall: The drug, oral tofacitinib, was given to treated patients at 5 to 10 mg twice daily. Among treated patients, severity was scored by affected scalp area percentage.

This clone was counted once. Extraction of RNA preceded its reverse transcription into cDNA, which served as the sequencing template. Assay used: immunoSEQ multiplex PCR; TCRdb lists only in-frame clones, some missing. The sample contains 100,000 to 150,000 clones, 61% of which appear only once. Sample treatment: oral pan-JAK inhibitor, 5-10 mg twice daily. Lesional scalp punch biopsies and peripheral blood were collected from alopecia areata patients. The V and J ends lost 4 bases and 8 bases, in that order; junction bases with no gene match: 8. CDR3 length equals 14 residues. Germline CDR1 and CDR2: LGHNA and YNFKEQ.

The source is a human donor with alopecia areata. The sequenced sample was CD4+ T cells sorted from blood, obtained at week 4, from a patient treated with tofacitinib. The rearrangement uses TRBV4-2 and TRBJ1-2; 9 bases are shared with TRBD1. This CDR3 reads CASSLTGQGRGYTF. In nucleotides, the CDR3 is TGTGCCAGCAGCCTCACGGGACAGGGACGCGGCTACACCTTC.